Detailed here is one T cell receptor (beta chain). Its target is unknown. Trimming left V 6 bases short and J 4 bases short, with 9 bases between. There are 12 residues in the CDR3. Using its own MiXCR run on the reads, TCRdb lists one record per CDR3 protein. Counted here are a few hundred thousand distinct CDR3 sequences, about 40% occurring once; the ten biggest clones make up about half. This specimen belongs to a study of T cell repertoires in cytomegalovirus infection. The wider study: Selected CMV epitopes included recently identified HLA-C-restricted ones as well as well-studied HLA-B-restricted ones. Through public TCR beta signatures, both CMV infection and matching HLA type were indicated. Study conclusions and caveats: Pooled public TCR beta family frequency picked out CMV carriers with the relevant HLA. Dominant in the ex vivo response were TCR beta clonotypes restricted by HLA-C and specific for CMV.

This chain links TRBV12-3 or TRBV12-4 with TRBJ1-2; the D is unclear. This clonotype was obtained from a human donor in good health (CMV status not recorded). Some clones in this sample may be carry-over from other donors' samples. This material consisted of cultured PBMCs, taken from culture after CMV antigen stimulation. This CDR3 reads CASSRGPYGYTF. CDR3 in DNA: TGTGCCAGCAGCCGAGGACCCTATGGCTACACCTTC.